This paragraph covers one TCR beta chain sequence. The source of the sample is a study of blood T cell repertoires in COVID-19. Across the whole study: The United States, Italy and Spain provided the acute and convalescent COVID-19 samples. Sample material is recorded as cDNA or gDNA derived from T cells, B-cell-depleted T cells, or PBMCs.

In the authors' workflow: Reference gene primers were amplified, and this amplification served to estimate nucleated cell counts. Sequencing was performed with immunoSEQ multiplex PCR; in TCRdb, only in-frame clones are kept and a portion is missing. V, J and clone size reflect that table, while D and trimming were determined from the DNA. The sample contains roughly 380,000 clones, around 91% of which appear only once. Recruited during active infection, patients (from Seattle) were subsequently followed longitudinally. Sequenced input: peripheral blood. This TCR came from a woman aged 40 to 50 with COVID-19, enrolled during active disease.

In nucleotides, the CDR3 is TGTGCCAGCAGTTACGGGTTCGGAGGCAGGGGAAAGACCGGGGAGCTGTTTTTT. It specifies CASSYGFGGRGKTGELFF. The genes are TRBV6-2 or TRBV6-3 and TRBJ2-2; D perhaps matches TRBD1 (6 bases). The V gene's germline CDR1 is MNHEY and CDR2 SVGEGT. Trimming left V 2 bases short and J 5 bases short, with 21 bases between. There are 18 residues in the CDR3.